The present T cell receptor (beta chain) was sequenced within a study of shared clonotypes between healthy human individuals. In its sample, this clone was seen a few times. This CDR3 comprises 11 residues. The ends were cut back, 4 bases at V and 3 bases at J, with 4 bases in the middle. Germline assignment: CDR1 MGHDK and CDR2 SYGVNS. Produced via immunoSEQ multiplex PCR; TCRdb's table is partial and in-frame only. Counted here are over a million clones, roughly 96% occurring once; the ten biggest clones make up roughly 1.1%. The rearrangement uses TRBV25-1 and TRBJ2-7; D remains ambiguous. The TCR originated in a man aged 25 to 45 in good health. Sequencing input: naive CD4+ T cells sorted from blood. Specified subset: CD45RA+ positively selected. In DNA form, the CDR3 reads TGTGCCAGCAGTGCCTTCTACGAGCAGTACTTC. It codes for CASSAFYEQYF.